The TCR beta chain described here comes from a study of control samples from healthy donors and cancer patients. Germline assignment: CDR1 LGHNT and CDR2 FRNRAP. The CDR3 spans 15 residues. V shed 0 bases and J shed 14 bases, with 20 bases lying between them. Here immunoSEQ multiplex PCR was the method, and the copy in TCRdb shows in-frame clones only, minus some. This sample carries 70,000 to 100,000 clones, roughly 89% of them seen once, and the ten largest clones take 1.9%. The chain uses TRBV12-5 and TRBJ2-4; the D is unclear. This sequence was found in a woman aged 60-75 years with head and neck cancer. Sequencing used PBMCs. CDR3 bases: TGTGCTAGTGGTTTGGTTCTCCAGCAGTCGGTTGTCAAGTACTTC. This encodes CASGLVLQQSVVKYF.